This T cell receptor (beta chain) was documented in a study of blood T cell repertoires in COVID-19. Profiling relied on immunoSEQ multiplex PCR, and the TCRdb table lists in-frame clones only, not all of them. Of 150,000 to 200,000 clones listed, approximately 95% were seen once; the top ten hold 2%. CDR1 and CDR2 from the germline V gene are SGDLS and YYNGEE. The CDR3 sequence is 15 residues long. V lost 4 bases and J 8 bases, leaving 18 bases between the germline ends. V gene TRBV9 combines with J gene TRBJ1-4, with TRBD1 as a possible D gene (5 bases). This clonotype was sampled from a woman between 55 and 75 years old with COVID-19, enrolled during active disease. Material: peripheral blood. The CDR3 sequence is CASSPGGAGWEKLFF. CDR3 DNA sequence: TGTGCCAGCAGCCCGGGCGGCGCAGGGTGGGAAAAACTGTTTTTT.